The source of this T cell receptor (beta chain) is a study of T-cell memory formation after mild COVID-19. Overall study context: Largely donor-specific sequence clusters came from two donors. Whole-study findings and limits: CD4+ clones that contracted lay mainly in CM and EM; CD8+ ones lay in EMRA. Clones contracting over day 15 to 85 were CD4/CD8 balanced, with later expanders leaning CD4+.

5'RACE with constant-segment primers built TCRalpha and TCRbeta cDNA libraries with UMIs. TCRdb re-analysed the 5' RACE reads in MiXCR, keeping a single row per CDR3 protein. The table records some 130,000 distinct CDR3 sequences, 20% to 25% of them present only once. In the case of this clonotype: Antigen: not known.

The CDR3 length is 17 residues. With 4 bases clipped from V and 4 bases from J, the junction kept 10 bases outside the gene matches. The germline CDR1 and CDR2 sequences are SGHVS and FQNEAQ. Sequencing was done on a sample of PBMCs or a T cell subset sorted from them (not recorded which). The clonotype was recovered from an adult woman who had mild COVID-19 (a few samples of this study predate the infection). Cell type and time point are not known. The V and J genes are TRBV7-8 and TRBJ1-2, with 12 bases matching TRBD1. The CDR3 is CASSSRDRGQVTYGYTF. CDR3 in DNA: TGTGCCAGCAGCTCCCGGGACAGGGGGCAGGTCACCTATGGCTACACCTTC.